The source of this T cell receptor beta chain is a study of blood T cell repertoires in COVID-19. This table comes from immunoSEQ multiplex PCR, and its TCRdb copy is limited to in-frame clones, with some not included. The sample lists around 200,000 clones; 84% were seen once. Germline CDR1 LGHDT, CDR2 YNNKEL (reference sequence). V trimming: 3 bases; J trimming: 0 bases; junction bases outside the gene matches: 8. The CDR3 covers 18 residues. V gene TRBV3-1 (or the pseudogene TRBV3-2) combines with J gene TRBJ2-6; TRBD2 agrees at 7 bases. The sequenced sample consisted of peripheral blood. The receptor was isolated from a human donor in a cohort sampled during active COVID-19. CDR3 sequence (DNA): TGTGCCAGCAGCCAGGGTCCGCGGGGGTTCTCTGGGGCCAACGTCCTGACTTTC. It yields the protein CASSQGPRGFSGANVLTF.